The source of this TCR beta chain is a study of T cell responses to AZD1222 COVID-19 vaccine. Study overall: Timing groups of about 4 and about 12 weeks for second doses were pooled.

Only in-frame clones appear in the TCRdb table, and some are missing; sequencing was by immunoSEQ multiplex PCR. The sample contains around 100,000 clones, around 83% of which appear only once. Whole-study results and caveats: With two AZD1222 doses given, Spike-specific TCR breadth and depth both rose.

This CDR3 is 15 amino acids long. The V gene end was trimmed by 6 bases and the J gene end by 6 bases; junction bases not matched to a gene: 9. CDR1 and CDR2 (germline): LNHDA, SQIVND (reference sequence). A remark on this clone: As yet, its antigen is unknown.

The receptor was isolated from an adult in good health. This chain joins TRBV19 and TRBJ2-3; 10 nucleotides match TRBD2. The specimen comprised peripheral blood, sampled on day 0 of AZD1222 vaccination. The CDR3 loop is CASREGSGGSDTQYF. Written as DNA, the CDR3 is TGTGCCAGTAGGGAAGGTAGCGGGGGGTCGGATACGCAGTATTTT.